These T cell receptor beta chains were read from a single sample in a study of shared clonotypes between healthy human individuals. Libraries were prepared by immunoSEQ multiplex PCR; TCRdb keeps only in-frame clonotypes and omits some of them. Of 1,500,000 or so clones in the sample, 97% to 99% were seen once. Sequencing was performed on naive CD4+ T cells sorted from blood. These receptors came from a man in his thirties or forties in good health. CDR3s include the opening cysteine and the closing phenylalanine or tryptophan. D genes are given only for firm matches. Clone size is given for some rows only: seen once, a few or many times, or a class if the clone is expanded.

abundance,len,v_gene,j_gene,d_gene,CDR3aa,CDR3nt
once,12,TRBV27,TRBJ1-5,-,CASRTADQPQHF,TGTGCCAGCAGAACCGCAGACCAGCCCCAGCATTTT
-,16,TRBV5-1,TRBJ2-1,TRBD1,CASTFTPGQGYNEQFF,TGCGCCAGCACTTTCACCCCGGGACAGGGGTACAATGAGCAGTTCTTC
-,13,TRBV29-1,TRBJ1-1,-,CSVETRQNTEAFF,TGCAGCGTTGAAACTCGACAGAACACTGAAGCTTTCTTT
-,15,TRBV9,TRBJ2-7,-,CASSVLSVSSYEQYF,TGTGCCAGCAGCGTATTATCTGTAAGCTCCTACGAGCAGTACTTC
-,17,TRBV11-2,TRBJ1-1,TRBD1,CASSLRQGVVSNTEAFF,TGTGCCAGCAGCCTTCGACAGGGGGTAGTGTCGAACACTGAAGCTTTCTTT
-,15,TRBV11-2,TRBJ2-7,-,CASSVQQAYPYEQYF,TGTGCCAGCAGCGTACAACAGGCGTACCCCTACGAGCAGTACTTC
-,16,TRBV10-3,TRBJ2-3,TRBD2,CAISEVLAISTDTQYF,TGTGCCATCAGTGAAGTACTAGCGATTAGCACAGATACGCAGTATTTT
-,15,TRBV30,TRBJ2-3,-,CAWSVGGNAADTQYF,TGTGCCTGGAGTGTAGGCGGGAATGCGGCAGATACGCAGTATTTT
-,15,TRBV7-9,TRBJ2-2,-,CASRLSPLNTGELFF,TGTGCCAGCAGATTAAGCCCTCTGAACACCGGGGAGCTGTTTTTT
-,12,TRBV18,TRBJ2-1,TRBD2,CASSPQGTSVIF,TGTGCCAGCTCACCGCAGGGGACTAGCGTAATCTTC
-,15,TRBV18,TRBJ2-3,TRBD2,CASSPLAGVADTQYF,TGTGCCAGCTCACCTCTAGCGGGAGTGGCGGATACGCAGTATTTT
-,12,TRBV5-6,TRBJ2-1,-,CASSKDWIGQFF,TGTGCCAGCAGCAAGGACTGGATAGGGCAGTTCTTC